This T cell receptor (beta chain) was profiled in a study of blood T cells in healthy people across ages (dated by TCRdb to about 2015). Looking at the study overall: Template switching captured roughly one uniquely barcoded TCR beta cDNA molecule per two T cells in model experiments. Age-related changes in TCR beta repertoire diversity were measured in the study by deep sequencing normalized with unique cDNA molecular identifiers. Donors were grouped into four age groups: young (average approximately 15 years), middle-aged (39), aged (62) and long-lived (about 89). To avoid experimental bias, donors of different ages were spread randomly across the sequencing lanes. The study analyzed two additional independent replicas of 1 million unique cDNA reads from the same blood draw for two donors, one aged 18 to 30 and one aged 80 or older. Broad study findings and their caveats: Because the CMV infection status of the donors was unknown, age-related changes in expanded clonotypes may potentially have been confounded. Conclusive comparison of naive and antigen-experienced compartments was prevented by the profiling of bulk unsorted PBMCs. Compared with the aged group, more naive CD4+ T cells, fewer expanded clones and increased TCR diversity were shown by the long-lived group, suggesting age selection. Estimates of total diversity based on one million sequenced T cells were regarded as lower bounds and as underestimates. A strong correlation was found between observed TCR beta diversity and the percentage of naive T cells measured by flow cytometry. Observed TCR beta diversity per million T cells fell roughly linearly with age, and a significant reduction was already apparent by age around 36.

Points on this clonotype: The specificity of this receptor is unknown. The sample holds no much larger clone one base away, and base qualities are not on file.

At the junction V is shortened by 0 bases and J by 7 bases, with 14 bases in between. In the germline V gene, CDR1 corresponds to SGHRS and CDR2 to YFSETQ. The cysteine opens and the phenylalanine closes a CDR3 of 14 amino acids. The DNA shown is the 42-base CDR3, in frame from base 1. Donors were 30 to 45 systemically healthy Caucasian individuals from Russia aged roughly 6 to 90 years. Each donor gave around 9.9 milliliters of peripheral blood, collected into EDTA-treated Vacutainer tubes. Ficoll-Paque density-gradient centrifugation was used to isolate PBMCs, with at least 6.5 million per sample. Trizol reagent was used to extract total RNA from the PBMCs, yielding at least 5.5 micrograms per sample. The percentages of naive CD45RAhigh/CD27high T cells were determined by flow cytometry on a PBMC aliquot from every donor. Library preparation employed 5' RACE. A second PCR of roughly 7 to 11 cycles was performed with a sample-barcoded 5' primer and a J-beta primer mix. A unique molecular identifier was introduced onto each TCR beta cDNA molecule by a template-switch 5' adaptor carrying 12 random nucleotides. Each sample yielded at least 2.5 million CDR3-containing paired-end reads. All of the RNA was converted into first-strand cDNA using the Mint cDNA synthesis kit, with a TRBC-specific oligonucleotide serving as the primer. Following uracil-DNA glycosylase treatment, a first 18-cycle PCR with universal primers M1SS and BC2_uni_R was performed on all cDNA. As for the authors' bioinformatics: Each sample was normalized by randomly selecting 1 million high-quality reads, each carrying a distinct molecular identifier. Reads with shared molecular identifiers were discarded instead of being binned into consensus sequences. MiTCR, set to a Q25 quality threshold and the strictest error-elimination algorithm, was used for CDR3 identification, clonotype clustering and error correction. A nonparametric unseen species model using Euler transformation provided a lower-bound estimate of total TCR beta diversity. Using fastp at Q25 and MiXCR, TCRdb reprocessed the public reads and kept productive beta chains. Rows are combined by CDR3 protein, so each entry shows the most common genes and DNA. TCRdb's processing, not the authors', yielded these V and J calls. This sample is represented by over 1,500,000 distinct CDR3 sequences; roughly 43% of them were singletons. The ten largest make up approximately 22% of the sample.

This sequence originates from a human donor in good health. The chain links TRBV5-1 with TRBJ2-7; the D gene is unclear. Sequencing was done on a sample of blood. The bases are TGCGCCAGCAGCTTGGAGACGATGATGGGGGAGCAGTACTTC. Its protein product is CASSLETMMGEQYF.